This T cell receptor (beta chain) was identified in a study of response to subunit inactivated influenza vaccine. TCRdb reprocessed the RT-PCR reads with MiXCR, giving one entry per CDR3 protein. The repertoire includes roughly 500,000 distinct CDR3 sequences, around 25% of them detected once, and 1.5% to 2% sits in the top ten. The CDR3 runs 14 residues. Germline CDR1 and CDR2: SGHDT and YYEEEE. V shed 0 bases and J 5 bases; nucleotides not matched to a gene: 3. The gene calls are TRBV5-6 and TRBJ2-5, with TRBD2 matching 8 bases. This clonotype was sampled from a man aged 50 to 59 who received an inactivated influenza vaccine. Sequences were derived from CD4+ T cells sorted from PBMCs, sampled roughly 5 days after vaccination. CDR3 protein: CASSLVAGLETQYF. In DNA, the CDR3 is TGTGCCAGCAGCTTGGTAGCGGGGTTGGAGACCCAGTACTTC.